This T cell receptor (beta chain) appears in the sequencing data of a study of CD8+CD57+ T cells in acquired aplastic anemia. At the level of the study: An average of roughly 3 ug of DNA was obtained from sorted CD4+ and CD8+ cells.

Both TCR beta VDJ combination and CDR3 sequence profiling were carried out. Genomic DNA was the template for this profiling. One entry per CDR3 protein results from TCRdb running MiXCR on the reads. The repertoire consists of hundreds of thousands of distinct CDR3 sequences, with about a third occurring once and the leading ten covering roughly 0.8%. Study-level results: Levels of CD8+ Simpson's diversity were not significantly distinct in patients versus controls.

The authors sequenced patients whose flow cytometry had shown CD8+CD57+ cell expansion. There were no patients without severe acquired aplastic anemia. At the time of blood sampling, patients had not yet received any therapy. This clonotype was observed many times. As yet, its antigen is unknown. The clonotype was recovered from a human donor with aplastic anemia. The sequenced sample was sorted CD4+, CD8+, or CD8+CD57+ T cells (not recorded which) from PBMCs.

In nucleotides, the CDR3 is TGTGCCAGTAGTATTTTTGGCGGTGCACTTGAAGCTTTCTTT. Its protein product is CASSIFGGALEAFF. The rearrangement joins TRBV19 to TRBJ1-1; D is unclear. This CDR3 contains 14 residues. The V and J ends lost 3 bases and 7 bases respectively, with 15 bases between them. The germline V gene encodes CDR1 LNHDA and CDR2 SQIVND (reference sequence).